The present entry profiles one T cell receptor beta chain with its context. V lost 0 bases and J lost 3; bases outside the gene matches: 18. Per the germline V gene, CDR1 is GTSNPN and CDR2 is SVGIG (reference sequence). The CDR3 loop spans 21 amino acids. The sample originates from a study of blood T cell repertoires in COVID-19. Looking at the study overall: COVID-19 samples from acute and convalescent phases originated in the United States, Italy and Spain. PBMCs, B-cell-depleted T cells, or T cells were the source of the cDNA or gDNA that made up the material.

Study processing details: Nucleated cell counts were estimated from reference gene primer amplification. The method was immunoSEQ multiplex PCR; TCRdb's version includes in-frame clones alone and lacks a portion of them. Clone size and V and J calls were adopted from that table, with D and trimming inferred from the DNA. The sample records under 150,000 clones, about 87% being singletons. The chain uses TRBV30 and TRBJ2-6; 9 bases line up with TRBD1. The TCR was taken from a human donor in a cohort sampled during active COVID-19. The sample taken for sequencing was peripheral blood. CDR3 loop: CAWSVWGNTGGVFIGANVLTF. In DNA, the CDR3 is TGTGCCTGGAGTGTTTGGGGGAACACAGGGGGCGTCTTTATTGGGGCCAACGTCCTGACTTTC.